Included here is one T cell receptor (beta chain) sequence, with context. This sample was included in a study of T cell changes during pregnancy in multiple sclerosis. Profiling relied on immunoSEQ multiplex PCR, and the TCRdb table lists in-frame clones only, not all of them. The table lists tens of thousands of clones, about 88% of them singletons. The material sequenced was CD4+ T cells from peripheral blood mononuclear cells, taken in the second trimester of pregnancy. The source is a female donor with multiple sclerosis, enrolled in a pregnancy study.

This chain's CDR3 is CASSTSDIFGELFF. The DNA of the CDR3 is TGTGCCAGTAGTACGTCGGACATTTTCGGGGAGCTGTTTTTT. The chain has TRBV19 and TRBJ2-2; weak D call: TRBD1 (5 bases). The CDR3 has 14 amino acids. Germline V gene lookup returns CDR1 LNHDA and CDR2 SQIVND (reference sequence). The V end lost 4 bases, the J end lost 7 bases, and 13 bases lay between the germline ends.